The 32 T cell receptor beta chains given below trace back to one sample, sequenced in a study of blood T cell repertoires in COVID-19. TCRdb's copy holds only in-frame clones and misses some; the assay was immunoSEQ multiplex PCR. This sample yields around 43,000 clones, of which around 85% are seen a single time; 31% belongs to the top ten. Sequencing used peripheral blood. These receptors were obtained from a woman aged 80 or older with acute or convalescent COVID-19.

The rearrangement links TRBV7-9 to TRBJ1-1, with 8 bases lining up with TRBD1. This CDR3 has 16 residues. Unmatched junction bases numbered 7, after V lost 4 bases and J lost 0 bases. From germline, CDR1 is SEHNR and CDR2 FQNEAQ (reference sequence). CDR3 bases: TGTGCCAGCAGCTGGGGGACAGGCCCGATGAACACTGAAGCTTTCTTT. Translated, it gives CASSWGTGPMNTEAFF.

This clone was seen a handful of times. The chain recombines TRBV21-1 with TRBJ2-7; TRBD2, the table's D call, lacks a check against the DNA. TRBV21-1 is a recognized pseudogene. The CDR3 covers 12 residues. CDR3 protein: CARPNSSYEQYF. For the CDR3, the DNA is TGTGCCAGGCCGAATAGCAGCTACGAGCAGTACTTC.

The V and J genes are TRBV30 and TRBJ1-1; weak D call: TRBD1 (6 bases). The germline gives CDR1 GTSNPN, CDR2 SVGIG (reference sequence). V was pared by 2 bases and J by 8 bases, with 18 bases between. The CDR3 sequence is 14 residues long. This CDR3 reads CAWSRTRLGGEAFF. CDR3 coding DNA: TGTGCCTGGAGTCGGACCCGTTTAGGGGGAGAAGCTTTCTTT.

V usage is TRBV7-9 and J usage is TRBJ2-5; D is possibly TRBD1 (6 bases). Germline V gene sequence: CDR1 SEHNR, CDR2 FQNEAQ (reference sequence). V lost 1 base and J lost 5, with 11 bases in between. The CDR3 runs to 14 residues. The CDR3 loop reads CASSLDREMETQYF. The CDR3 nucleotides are TGTGCCAGCAGCTTAGACAGGGAAATGGAGACCCAGTACTTC. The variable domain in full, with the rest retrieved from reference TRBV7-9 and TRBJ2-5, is DTGVSQNPRHKITKRGQNVTFRCDPISEHNRLYWYRQTLGQGPEFLTYFQNEAQLEKSRLLSDRFSAERPKGSFSTLEIQRTEQGDSAMYLCASSLDREMETQYFGPGTRLLVL.

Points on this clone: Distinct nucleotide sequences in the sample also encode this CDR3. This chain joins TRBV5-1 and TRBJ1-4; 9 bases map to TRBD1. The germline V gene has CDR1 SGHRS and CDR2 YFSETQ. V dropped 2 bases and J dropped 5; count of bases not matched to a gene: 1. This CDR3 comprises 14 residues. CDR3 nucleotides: TGCGCCAGCAGCTTCGGACAGGGGAATGAAAAACTGTTTTTT. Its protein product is CASSFGQGNEKLFF.

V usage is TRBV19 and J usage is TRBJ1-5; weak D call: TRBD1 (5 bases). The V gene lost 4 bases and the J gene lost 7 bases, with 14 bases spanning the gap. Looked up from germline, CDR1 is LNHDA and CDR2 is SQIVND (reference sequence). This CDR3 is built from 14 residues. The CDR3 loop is CASSRERGGQPQHF. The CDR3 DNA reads TGTGCCAGTAGTAGGGAGAGGGGAGGGCAGCCCCAGCATTTT.

The DNA for the CDR3 is TGTGCCAGCAGCCTCCCTAGCGGGATCACAGATACGCAGTATTTT. Protein product: CASSLPSGITDTQYF. V is TRBV7-2 and J is TRBJ2-3; 9 bases fit TRBD2. The CDR3 runs to 15 residues. Germline assignment: CDR1 SGHTA and CDR2 FQGNSA. V lost 5 bases and J lost 2; bases outside the gene matches: 5. Supplemented by reference TRBV7-2 and TRBJ2-3, the full variable domain reads GAGVSQSPSNKVTEKGKDVELRCDPISGHTALYWYRQSLGQGLEFLIYFQGNSAPDKSGLPSDRFSAERTGGSVSTLTIQRTQQEDSAVYLCASSLPSGITDTQYFGPGTRLTVL.

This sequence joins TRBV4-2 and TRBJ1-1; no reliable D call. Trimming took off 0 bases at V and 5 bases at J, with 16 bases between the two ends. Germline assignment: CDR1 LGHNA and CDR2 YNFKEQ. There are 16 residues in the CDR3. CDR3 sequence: CASSQDEYGRDTEAFF. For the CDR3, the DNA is TGTGCCAGCAGCCAAGATGAGTACGGGAGGGATACTGAAGCTTTCTTT.

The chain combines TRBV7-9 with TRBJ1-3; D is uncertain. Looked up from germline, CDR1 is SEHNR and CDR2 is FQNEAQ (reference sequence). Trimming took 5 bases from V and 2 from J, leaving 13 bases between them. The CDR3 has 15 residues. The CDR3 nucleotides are TGTGCCAGCAGCCTTCCGTTAGATGCTGGAAACACCATATATTTT. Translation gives CASSLPLDAGNTIYF. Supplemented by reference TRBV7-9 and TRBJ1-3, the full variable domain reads DTGVSQNPRHKITKRGQNVTFRCDPISEHNRLYWYRQTLGQGPEFLTYFQNEAQLEKSRLLSDRFSAERPKGSFSTLEIQRTEQGDSAMYLCASSLPLDAGNTIYFGEGSWLTVV.

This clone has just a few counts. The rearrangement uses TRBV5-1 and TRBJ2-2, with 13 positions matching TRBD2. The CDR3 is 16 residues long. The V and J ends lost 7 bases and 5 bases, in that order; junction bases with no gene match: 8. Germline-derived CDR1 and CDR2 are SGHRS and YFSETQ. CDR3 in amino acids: CASQPGLAGFTGELFF. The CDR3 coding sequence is TGCGCCAGCCAACCGGGACTAGCGGGATTTACCGGGGAGCTGTTTTTT.

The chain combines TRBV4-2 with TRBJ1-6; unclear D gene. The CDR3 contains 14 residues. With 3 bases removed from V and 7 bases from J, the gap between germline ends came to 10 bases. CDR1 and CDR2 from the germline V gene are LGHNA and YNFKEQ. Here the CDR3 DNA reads TGTGCCAGCAGCCAGGCGGTAGGCAATTCACCCCTCCACTTT. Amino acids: CASSQAVGNSPLHF.

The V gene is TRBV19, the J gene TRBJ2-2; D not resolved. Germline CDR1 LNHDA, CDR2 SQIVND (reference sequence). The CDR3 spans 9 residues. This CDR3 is CVGSGELFF. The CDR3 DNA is TGTGTGGGCTCCGGGGAGCTGTTTTTT.

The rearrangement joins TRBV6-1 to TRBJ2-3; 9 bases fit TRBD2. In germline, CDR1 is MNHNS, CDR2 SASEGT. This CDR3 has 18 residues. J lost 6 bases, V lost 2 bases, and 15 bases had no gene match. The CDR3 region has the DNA TGTGCCAGCAGTGAAATCCTCTCGTCGGCGGGAGGGTGGGATACGCAGTATTTT. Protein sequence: CASSEILSSAGGWDTQYF.

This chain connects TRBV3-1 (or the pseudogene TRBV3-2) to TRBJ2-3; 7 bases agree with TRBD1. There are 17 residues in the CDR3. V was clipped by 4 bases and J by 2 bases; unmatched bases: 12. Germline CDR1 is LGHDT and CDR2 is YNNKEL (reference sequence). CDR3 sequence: CASSLRGPGGPTDTQYF. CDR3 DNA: TGTGCCAGCAGCCTACGGGGTCCAGGGGGACCCACAGATACGCAGTATTTT.

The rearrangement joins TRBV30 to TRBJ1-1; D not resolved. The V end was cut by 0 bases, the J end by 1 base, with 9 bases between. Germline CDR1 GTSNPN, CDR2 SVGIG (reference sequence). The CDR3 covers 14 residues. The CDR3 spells CAWSVISGNTEAFF. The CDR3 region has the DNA TGTGCCTGGAGTGTAATATCAGGGAACACTGAAGCTTTCTTT.

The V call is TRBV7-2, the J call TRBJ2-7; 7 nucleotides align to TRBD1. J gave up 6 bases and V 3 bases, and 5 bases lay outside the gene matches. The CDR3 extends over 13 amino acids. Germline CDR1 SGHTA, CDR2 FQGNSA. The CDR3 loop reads CASSFRAGGEQYF. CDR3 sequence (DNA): TGTGCCAGCAGCTTCAGGGCAGGGGGCGAGCAGTACTTC.

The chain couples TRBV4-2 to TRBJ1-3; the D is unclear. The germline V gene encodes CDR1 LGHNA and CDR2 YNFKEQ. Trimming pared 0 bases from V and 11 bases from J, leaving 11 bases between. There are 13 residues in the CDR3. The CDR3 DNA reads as TGTGCCAGCAGCCAAGATGTCGGGGAATCCATATATTTT. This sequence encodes CASSQDVGESIYF.

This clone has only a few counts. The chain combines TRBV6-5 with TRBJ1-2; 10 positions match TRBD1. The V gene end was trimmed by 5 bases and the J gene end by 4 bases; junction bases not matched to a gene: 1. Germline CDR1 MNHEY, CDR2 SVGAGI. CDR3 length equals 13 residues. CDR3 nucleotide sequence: TGTGCCAGCAGTCGGACAGGGGGCTATGGCTACACCTTC. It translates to CASSRTGGYGYTF.

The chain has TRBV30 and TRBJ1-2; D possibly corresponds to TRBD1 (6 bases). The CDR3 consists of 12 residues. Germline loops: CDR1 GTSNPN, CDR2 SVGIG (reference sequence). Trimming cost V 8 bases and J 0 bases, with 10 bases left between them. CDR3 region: CARDNPNYGYTF. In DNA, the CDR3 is TGTGCCCGGGACAACCCTAACTATGGCTACACCTTC.

CDR3 region: CASSLDRGWAETQYF. The CDR3 nucleotides are TGCGCCAGCAGCTTGGACAGGGGTTGGGCGGAGACCCAGTACTTC. This chain connects TRBV5-1 to TRBJ2-5, with TRBD1 matching over 7 bases. Germline V gives CDR1 SGHRS, CDR2 YFSETQ. This CDR3 comprises 15 residues. V was pared by 0 bases and J by 5 bases, with 7 bases of the junction left unmatched.

CDR3 nucleotide sequence: TGCAGTGGCGGGGAGGGGCCCCAGCATTTT. Protein product: CSGGEGPQHF. The rearrangement links TRBV20-1 to TRBJ1-5; no clear D gene. Trimming left V 7 bases short and J 9 bases short, with 10 bases between. Germline assignment: CDR1 DFQATT and CDR2 SNEGSKA (reference sequence). This CDR3 comprises 10 residues.

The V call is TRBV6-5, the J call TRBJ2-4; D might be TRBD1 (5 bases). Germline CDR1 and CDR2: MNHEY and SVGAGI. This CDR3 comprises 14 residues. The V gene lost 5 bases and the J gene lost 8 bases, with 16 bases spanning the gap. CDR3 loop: CASSTGFGWYIQYF. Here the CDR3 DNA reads TGTGCCAGCAGTACAGGTTTCGGTTGGTACATTCAGTACTTC.

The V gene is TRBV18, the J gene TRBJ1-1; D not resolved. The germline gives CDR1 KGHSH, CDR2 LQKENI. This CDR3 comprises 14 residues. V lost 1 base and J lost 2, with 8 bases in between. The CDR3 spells CASSPRGDNTEAFF. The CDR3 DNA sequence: TGTGCCAGCTCACCACGGGGAGACAACACTGAAGCTTTCTTT. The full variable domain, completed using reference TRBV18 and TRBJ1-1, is NAGVMQNPRHLVRRRGQEARLRCSPMKGHSHVYWYRQLPEEGLKFMVYLQKENIIDESGMPKERFSAEFPKEGPSILRIQQVVRGDSAAYFCASSPRGDNTEAFFGQGTRLTVV.

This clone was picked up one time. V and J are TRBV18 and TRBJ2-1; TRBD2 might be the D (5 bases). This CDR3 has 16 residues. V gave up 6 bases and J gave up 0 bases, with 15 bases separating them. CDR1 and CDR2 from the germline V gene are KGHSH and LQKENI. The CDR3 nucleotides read TGTGCCAGCTCTCAAGAGCGGAGAGACTCCTACAATGAGCAGTTCTTC. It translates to CASSQERRDSYNEQFF.

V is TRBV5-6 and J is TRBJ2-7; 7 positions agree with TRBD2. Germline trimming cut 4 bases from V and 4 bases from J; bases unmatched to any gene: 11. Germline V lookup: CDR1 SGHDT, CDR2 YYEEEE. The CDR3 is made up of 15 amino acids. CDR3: CASSLIREGPYEQYF. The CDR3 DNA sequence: TGTGCCAGCAGCCTCATAAGGGAGGGCCCGTACGAGCAGTACTTC. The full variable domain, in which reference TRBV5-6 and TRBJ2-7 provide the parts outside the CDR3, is DAGVTQSPTHLIKTRGQQVTLRCSPKSGHDTVSWYQQALGQGPQFIFQYYEEEERQRGNFPDRFSGHQFPNYSSELNVNALLLGDSALYLCASSLIREGPYEQYFGPGTRLTVT.

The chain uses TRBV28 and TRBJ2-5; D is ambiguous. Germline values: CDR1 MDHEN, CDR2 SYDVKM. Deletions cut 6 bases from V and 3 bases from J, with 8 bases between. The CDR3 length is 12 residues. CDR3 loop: CASRSREETQYF. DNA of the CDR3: TGTGCCAGCAGGTCCCGGGAAGAGACCCAGTACTTC.

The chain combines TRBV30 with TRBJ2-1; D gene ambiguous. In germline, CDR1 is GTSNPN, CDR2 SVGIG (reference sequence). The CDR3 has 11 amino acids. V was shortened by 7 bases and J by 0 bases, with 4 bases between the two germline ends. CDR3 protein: CAFYSYNEQFF. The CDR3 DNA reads TGTGCCTTTTACTCCTACAATGAGCAGTTCTTC.

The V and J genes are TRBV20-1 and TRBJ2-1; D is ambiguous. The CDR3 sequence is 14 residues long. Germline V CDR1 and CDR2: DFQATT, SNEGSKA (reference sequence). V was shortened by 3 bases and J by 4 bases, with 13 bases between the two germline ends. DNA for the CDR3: TGCAGTGCTAGTCTTGACTTTCCATACAATGAGCAGTTCTTC. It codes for CSASLDFPYNEQFF.

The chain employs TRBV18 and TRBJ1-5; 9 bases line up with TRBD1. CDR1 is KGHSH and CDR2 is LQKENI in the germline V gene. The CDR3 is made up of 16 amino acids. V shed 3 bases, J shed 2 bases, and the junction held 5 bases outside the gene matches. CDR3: CASSPPTGGGNQPQHF. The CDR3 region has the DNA TGTGCCAGCTCACCTCCGACAGGGGGAGGCAATCAGCCCCAGCATTTT.

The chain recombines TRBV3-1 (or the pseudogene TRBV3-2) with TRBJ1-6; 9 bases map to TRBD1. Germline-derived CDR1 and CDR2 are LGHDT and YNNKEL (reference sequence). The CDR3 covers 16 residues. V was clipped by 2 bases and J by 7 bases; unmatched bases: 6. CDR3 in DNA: TGTGCCAGCAGCCAACCCCCGGGGACAGGGAATTCACCCCTCCACTTT. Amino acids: CASSQPPGTGNSPLHF.

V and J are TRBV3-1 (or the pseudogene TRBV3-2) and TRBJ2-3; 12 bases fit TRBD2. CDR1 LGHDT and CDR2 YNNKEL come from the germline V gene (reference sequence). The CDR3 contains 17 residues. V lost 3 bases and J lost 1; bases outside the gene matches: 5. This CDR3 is CASSHFRLAGGTDTQYF. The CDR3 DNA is TGTGCCAGCAGCCACTTCAGACTAGCGGGAGGCACAGATACGCAGTATTTT.

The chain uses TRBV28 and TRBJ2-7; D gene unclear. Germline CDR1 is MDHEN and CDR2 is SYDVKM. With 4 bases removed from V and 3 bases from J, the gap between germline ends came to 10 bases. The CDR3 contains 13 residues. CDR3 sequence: CASSSPSYYEQYF. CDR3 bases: TGTGCCAGCAGTTCCCCTAGTTACTACGAGCAGTACTTC.